A selection of T cell receptor beta chains follows, all from one sample in a study of Graves' ophthalmopathy and Graves' hyperthyroidism. TCRdb processed the multiplex PCR reads anew with MiXCR; each CDR3 protein has one entry. The sample carries roughly 1.1 million distinct CDR3 sequences, 35% to 40% recorded once. Material: peripheral blood or thyroid tissue (not recorded which). These receptors came from an adult man with Graves' hyperthyroidism. Each CDR3 is given with its conserved first and last residue. Fields, in order: J gene, clone size, D gene, V gene, CDR3 DNA, CDR3 protein. The D gene is left open where the match is weak. Some rows mark clone size as missing; the rest say once, few, many or name a class of expanded clone.

>TRBJ2-5|.|.|TRBV19
TGTGCCAGTAGTATTCCCGGGAGACAAGAGACCCAGTACTTC
CASSIPGRQETQYF
>TRBJ1-1|.|.|TRBV6-4
TGTGCCGGAGCGACGCGCATGAACACTGAAGCTTTCTTT
CAGATRMNTEAFF
>TRBJ2-2|.|.|TRBV20-1
TGCAGTGCTAGAGGGCTAATCGGGAACACCGGGGAGCTGTTTTTT
CSARGLIGNTGELFF
>TRBJ2-7|few|.|TRBV20-1
TGCAGTGCTAGAGATCCCGCCTACGAGCAGTACTTC
CSARDPAYEQYF
>TRBJ1-1|.|.|TRBV6-5
TGTGCCAGCAGTTACTCAGCCACGGGGCGTACTGAAGCTTTCTTT
CASSYSATGRTEAFF
>TRBJ2-5|.|.|TRBV13
TGTGCCAGCAGCCCATCCCTGGATAGCGAAGAGACCCAGTACTTC
CASSPSLDSEETQYF
>TRBJ1-4|many|.|TRBV10-3
TGTGCCATCAGTGTGGCAGGGGCAACTAATGAAAAACTGTTTTTT
CAISVAGATNEKLFF
>TRBJ2-7|.|TRBD1|TRBV7-8
TGTGCCAGCAGCCACTCGGCGGCGACAGGGGGAGGCGACGAGCAGTACTTC
CASSHSAATGGGDEQYF
>TRBJ2-5|.|.|TRBV10-3
TGTGCCACCAGTGATCGGGGGTCATGGGATCCGGTTCCGTCGCAAGAGACCCAGTACTTC
CATSDRGSWDPVPSQETQYF
>TRBJ2-2|many|.|TRBV6-4
TGTGCCAGCAGAGGGACCGAGAACACCGGGGAGCTGTTTTTT
CASRGTENTGELFF
>TRBJ1-1|few|.|TRBV9
TGTGCCAGCAGCATTGACAGGTACACTGAAGCTTTCTTT
CASSIDRYTEAFF
>TRBJ2-3|.|TRBD2|TRBV7-2
TGTGCCAGCAACGGGGGGGGCGAAAGCCAATTT
CASNGGGESQF
>TRBJ1-5|few|.|TRBV6-1
TGTGCCAGCAGTTTTGATTCTTATCAGCCCCAGCATTTT
CASSFDSYQPQHF
>TRBJ1-6|many|.|TRBV7-9
TGTGCCAGCAGCTTAACCGAGGGAAACTCACCCCTCCACTTT
CASSLTEGNSPLHF
>TRBJ2-3|.|TRBD2|TRBV11-2
TGTGCCAGCAGCTTAGTAGGCGGGGGGCCGGGTGAAACGCAGTATTTT
CASSLVGGGPGETQYF
>TRBJ2-7|many|.|TRBV7-9
TGTGCCAGCAGCTTAGTCAGCCAGGGGAACTACGAGCAGTACTTC
CASSLVSQGNYEQYF
>TRBJ2-7|few|TRBD1|TRBV5-1
TGCGCCAGCAGCCCCATAGGGACAGGGGGTGCCTCATACGAGCAGTACTTC
CASSPIGTGGASYEQYF
>TRBJ2-7|.|.|TRBV7-9
TGTGCCAGCAGCTCCTGGGGGGCCACCTACGAGCAGTACTTC
CASSSWGATYEQYF
>TRBJ1-2|.|.|TRBV24-1
TGTGCCACCAGTGGTATACAGGGCGCGGATGGCTACACCTTC
CATSGIQGADGYTF
>TRBJ2-7|few|TRBD2|TRBV14
TGTGCCAGCAGCCAAGCCCCCGCGGGGGGGTACTACGAGCAGTACTTC
CASSQAPAGGYYEQYF
>TRBJ1-1|many|TRBD1|TRBV19
TGTGCCACTAAGTCCGGGACAGCGAACACTGAAGCTTTCTTT
CATKSGTANTEAFF
>TRBJ2-3|many|.|TRBV24-1
TGTGCCACCAGTGACAGCGACTCAAGCACAGATACGCAGTATTTT
CATSDSDSSTDTQYF
>TRBJ1-3|few|TRBD1|TRBV5-1
TGCGCCAGCAGAACCGGGACAGGGGGAAACACCATATATTTT
CASRTGTGGNTIYF
>TRBJ2-6|.|.|TRBV6-1
TGTGCCAGCGGTAGGGAGATAACTGGGGCCAACGTCCTGACTTTC
CASGREITGANVLTF
>TRBJ1-1|.|.|TRBV7-9
TGTGCCAGCAGCCCGAGCGGGAAGGGCTCCACTGAAGCTTTCTTT
CASSPSGKGSTEAFF
>TRBJ2-7|many|.|TRBV29-1
TGCAGCGTTGTAGCAGACAGCTACGAGCAGTACTTC
CSVVADSYEQYF
>TRBJ1-1|many|TRBD1|TRBV11-2
TGTGCCAGCAGCTTCGACAGGGTTGAAGCTTTCTTT
CASSFDRVEAFF
>TRBJ1-3|many|.|TRBV9
TGTGCCAGCAGCGCAAGACAGGCCCACTCTGGAAACACCATATATTTT
CASSARQAHSGNTIYF
>TRBJ1-3|.|.|TRBV7-2
TGTGCCAGCAGTATAAGGCGGGGCGACACTGGAAACACCATATATTTT
CASSIRRGDTGNTIYF
>TRBJ1-4|few|.|TRBV11-2
TGTGCCAGCAGCTTAGATCCGGATACTAATGAAAAACTGTTTTTT
CASSLDPDTNEKLFF
>TRBJ1-6|.|TRBD1|TRBV20-1
TGCAGTGCTAGAAAGACAGGGGGAAGTTCACCCCTCCACTTT
CSARKTGGSSPLHF
>TRBJ2-7|few|TRBD2|TRBV4-1
TGCGCCAGCAGCCAAGCGGGGGCTAGCGGGAGTTCCCTCTACGAGCAGTACTTC
CASSQAGASGSSLYEQYF
>TRBJ2-5|once|.|TRBV10-2
TGCGCCAGCGCGGGACGACAAGAGACCCAGTACTTC
CASAGRQETQYF
>TRBJ2-6|many|TRBD1|TRBV9
TGTGCCAGCAGCGTAGCTACCCGGGGCAGGGGGCGTTCTGGGGCCAACGTCCTGACTTTC
CASSVATRGRGRSGANVLTF
>TRBJ1-5|.|.|TRBV20-1
TGCAGTGCTCCCTGGGGGATCCAAGAGACCCAGCATTTT
CSAPWGIQETQHF
>TRBJ1-5|many|TRBD1|TRBV7-8
TGTGCCAGCAGCTTGGGACAGGCGTATAGCAATCAGCCCCAGCATTTT
CASSLGQAYSNQPQHF
>TRBJ2-7|.|.|TRBV12-3/TRBV12-4
TGTGCCAGCAGCCGTCGTCGGGGGAGCATCTCCTACGAGCAGTACTTC
CASSRRRGSISYEQYF
>TRBJ1-1|many|.|TRBV29-1
TGCAGCGTAGAAGGACAGACGAACACTGAAGCTTTCTTT
CSVEGQTNTEAFF
>TRBJ1-3|many|.|TRBV10-3
TGTGCCATCACCGGGGATTATTCTGGAAACACCATATATTTT
CAITGDYSGNTIYF
>TRBJ2-2|few|TRBD1|TRBV6-5
TGTGCCAGCAGTAGACCCTCTCCTACAGGGGGAATTGGCACCGGGGAGCTGTTTTTT
CASSRPSPTGGIGTGELFF
>TRBJ2-7|few|.|TRBV2
TGTGCCAGCAGTGCTCAGGTAGATTTGTCCTACGAGCAGTACTTC
CASSAQVDLSYEQYF
>TRBJ2-7|many|.|TRBV7-2
TGTGCCAGCAGCTTAACGTTGGGAGGGGGTTCACCCTACGAGCAGTACTTC
CASSLTLGGGSPYEQYF
>TRBJ2-7|many|TRBD1|TRBV3-1
TGTGCCAGCAGCCTGGGACAGGTTCACTACGAGCAGTACTTC
CASSLGQVHYEQYF
>TRBJ1-6|.|.|TRBV5-1
TGCGCCAGCAGCTTGGCGGCGGGCAGGGACGATTCACCCCTCCACTTT
CASSLAAGRDDSPLHF
>TRBJ2-2|.|TRBD1|TRBV10-3
TGTGCCATCAGATCCGCAGGGGGCAACACCGGGGAGCTGTTTTTT
CAIRSAGGNTGELFF
>TRBJ2-5|many|TRBD2|TRBV4-3
TGCGCCAGCAGCCAAGGAATTCAGGGAGGGATAGAGACCCAGTACTTC
CASSQGIQGGIETQYF
>TRBJ1-6|many|.|TRBV7-8
TGTGCCAGCAGCCCCAGGGTTCAGAGCTCCTATAATTCACCCCTCCACTTT
CASSPRVQSSYNSPLHF
>TRBJ1-1|.|.|TRBV2
TGTGCCAGCAGTGGGGTAGGGACGGGGAACACTGAAGCTTTCTTT
CASSGVGTGNTEAFF
>TRBJ2-5|many|.|TRBV9
TGTGCCAGCAGCGGACCGACTGGGGGCCGAGAGACCCAGTACTTC
CASSGPTGGRETQYF